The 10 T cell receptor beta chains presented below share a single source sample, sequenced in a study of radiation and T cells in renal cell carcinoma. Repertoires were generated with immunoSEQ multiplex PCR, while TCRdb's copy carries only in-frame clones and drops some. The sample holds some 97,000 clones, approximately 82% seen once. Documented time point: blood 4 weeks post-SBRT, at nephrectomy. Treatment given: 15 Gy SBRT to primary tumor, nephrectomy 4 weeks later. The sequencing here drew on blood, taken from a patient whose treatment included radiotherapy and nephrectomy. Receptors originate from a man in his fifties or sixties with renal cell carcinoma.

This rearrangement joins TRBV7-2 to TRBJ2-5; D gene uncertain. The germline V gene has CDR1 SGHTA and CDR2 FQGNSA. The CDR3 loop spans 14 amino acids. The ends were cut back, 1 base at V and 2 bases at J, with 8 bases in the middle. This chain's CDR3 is CASSLGAVQETQYF. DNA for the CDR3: TGTGCCAGCAGCTTAGGGGCGGTTCAAGAGACCCAGTACTTC.

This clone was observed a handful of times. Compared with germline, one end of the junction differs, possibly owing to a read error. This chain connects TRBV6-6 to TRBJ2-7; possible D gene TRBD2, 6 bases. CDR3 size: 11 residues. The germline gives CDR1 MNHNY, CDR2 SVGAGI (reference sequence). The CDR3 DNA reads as TGTGCCAGCAGTTACGGAGGGGTCCCGCACTTC. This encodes CASSYGGVPHF.

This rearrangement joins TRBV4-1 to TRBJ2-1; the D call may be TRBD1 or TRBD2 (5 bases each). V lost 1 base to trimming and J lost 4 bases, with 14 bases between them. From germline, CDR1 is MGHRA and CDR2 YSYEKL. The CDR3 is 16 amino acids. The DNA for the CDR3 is TGCGCCAGCAGCCAAGCGAGGGGCCAGGAGTACAATGAGCAGTTCTTC. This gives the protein CASSQARGQEYNEQFF.

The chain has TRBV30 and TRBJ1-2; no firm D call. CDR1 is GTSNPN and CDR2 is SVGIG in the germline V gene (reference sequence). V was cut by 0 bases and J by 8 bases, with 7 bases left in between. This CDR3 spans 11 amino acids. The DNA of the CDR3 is TGTGCCTGGAGTGTACTTGGCGGCTACACCTTC. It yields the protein CAWSVLGGYTF.

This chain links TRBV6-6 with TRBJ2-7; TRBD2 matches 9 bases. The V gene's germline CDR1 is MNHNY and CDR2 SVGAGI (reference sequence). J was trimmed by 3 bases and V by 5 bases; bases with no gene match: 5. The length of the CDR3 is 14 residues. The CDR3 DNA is TGTGCCAGCAGTCCTAGCGGGACATTCTACGAGCAGTACTTC. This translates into CASSPSGTFYEQYF.

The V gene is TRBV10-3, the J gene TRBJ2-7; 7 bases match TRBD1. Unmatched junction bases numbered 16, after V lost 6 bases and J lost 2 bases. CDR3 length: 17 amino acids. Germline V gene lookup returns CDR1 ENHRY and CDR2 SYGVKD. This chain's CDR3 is CAISGPGQVPNPYEQYF. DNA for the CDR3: TGTGCCATCAGCGGACCAGGACAGGTCCCAAACCCCTACGAGCAGTACTTC.

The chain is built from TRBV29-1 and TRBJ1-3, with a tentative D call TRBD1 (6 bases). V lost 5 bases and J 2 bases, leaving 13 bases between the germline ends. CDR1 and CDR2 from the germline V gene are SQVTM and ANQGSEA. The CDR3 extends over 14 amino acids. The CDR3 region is CSVLLGGPGNTIYF. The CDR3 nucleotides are TGCAGCGTTCTTCTGGGGGGCCCTGGAAACACCATATATTTT.

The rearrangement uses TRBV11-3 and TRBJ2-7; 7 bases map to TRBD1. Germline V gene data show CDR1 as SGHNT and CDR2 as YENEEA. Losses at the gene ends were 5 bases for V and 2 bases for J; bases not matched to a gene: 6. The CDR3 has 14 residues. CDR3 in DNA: TGTGCCAGCAGCCTGGACAGGAATACCTACGAGCAGTACTTC. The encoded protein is CASSLDRNTYEQYF.

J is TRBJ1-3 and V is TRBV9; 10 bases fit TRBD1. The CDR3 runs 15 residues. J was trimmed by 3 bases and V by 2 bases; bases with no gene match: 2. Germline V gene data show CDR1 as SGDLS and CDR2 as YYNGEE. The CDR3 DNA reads TGTGCCAGCAGCGTGGGGACAGGGGTTGGAAACACCATATATTTT. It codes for CASSVGTGVGNTIYF.

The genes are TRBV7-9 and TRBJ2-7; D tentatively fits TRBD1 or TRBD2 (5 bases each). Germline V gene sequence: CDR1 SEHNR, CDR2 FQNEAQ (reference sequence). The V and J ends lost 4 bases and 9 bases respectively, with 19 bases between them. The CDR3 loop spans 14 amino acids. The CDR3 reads CASSSGPTSRVQYF. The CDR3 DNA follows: TGTGCCAGCAGCTCGGGACCTACCTCGCGAGTGCAGTACTTC.